The rows below give T cell receptor beta chains drawn from one sample of a study of blood T cells in healthy people across ages. TCRdb independently ran MiXCR on the 5' RACE reads; one entry per CDR3 protein. The data contain under 1,000,000 distinct CDR3 sequences, roughly 40% of them singletons. The sample consisted of blood. The receptors originated from a man aged 18 to 35 in good health. Both conserved end residues are part of each CDR3. Fields, in order: CDR3 DNA, CDR3 protein, clone size, V gene, D gene, J gene. The D gene is left open where the match is weak. Clone size is not always given. Where it is, it says once, few, many or a class for expanded clones.

DNA: TGTGCCAGCAGCCGGGACGGGCCAGATACGCAGTATTTT
CDR3: CASSRDGPDTQYF
size: .
V: TRBV7-2
D: .
J: TRBJ2-3

DNA: TGTGCCAGCAGTTTAGGTTCATCCAATGAGCAGTTCTTC
CDR3: CASSLGSSNEQFF
size: .
V: TRBV12-3/TRBV12-4
D: .
J: TRBJ2-1

DNA: TGCAGTGCCGGTCGCGTTAGCGGTGTGGACAAAAACATTCAGTACTTC
CDR3: CSAGRVSGVDKNIQYF
size: .
V: TRBV20-1
D: .
J: TRBJ2-4

DNA: TGTGCCAGCTCACCCTCGACAGGTGTCGAGCAGTACTTC
CDR3: CASSPSTGVEQYF
size: .
V: TRBV18
D: .
J: TRBJ2-7

DNA: TGTGCCAGCAGTCCGGACAGGGCAAAAGGAGATACGCAGTATTTT
CDR3: CASSPDRAKGDTQYF
size: few
V: TRBV12-3/TRBV12-4
D: TRBD1
J: TRBJ2-3

DNA: TGTGCCAGCTGTCTAGGGGCGAGGACTAGCACAGATACGCAGTATTTT
CDR3: CASCLGARTSTDTQYF
size: .
V: TRBV28
D: .
J: TRBJ2-3

DNA: TGTGCCAGTAGGCCGGACCGGGACAGCACAGATACGCAGTATTTT
CDR3: CASRPDRDSTDTQYF
size: .
V: TRBV19
D: .
J: TRBJ2-3

DNA: TGCGGTGCCAGTACACGGTCCACTTACGAGCAGTACTTC
CDR3: CGASTRSTYEQYF
size: few
V: TRBV20-1
D: .
J: TRBJ2-7

DNA: TGTGCCAGCAGTTTAAAGGATTCGGATCAGCCCCAGCATTTT
CDR3: CASSLKDSDQPQHF
size: few
V: TRBV12-3/TRBV12-4
D: .
J: TRBJ1-5

DNA: TGTGCCAGCAGCCCAAGGGATACTAGCGGGGGGGCGCTCGATGAGCAGTTCTTC
CDR3: CASSPRDTSGGALDEQFF
size: few
V: TRBV7-2
D: TRBD2
J: TRBJ2-1

DNA: TGCAGCGTTGAACGGGTAGAGATGCAGTTCTTC
CDR3: CSVERVEMQFF
size: .
V: TRBV29-1
D: .
J: TRBJ2-1

DNA: TGTGCCAGCAGTCTTCGGCCCTCTGACGGTGGCACCTTC
CDR3: CASSLRPSDGGTF
size: few
V: TRBV12-3/TRBV12-4
D: .
J: TRBJ1-2

DNA: TGTGCCAGTGACCTACAGGGGGCCTCCTACAATGAGCAGTACTTC
CDR3: CASDLQGASYNEQYF
size: .
V: TRBV6-6
D: TRBD1
J: TRBJ2-5